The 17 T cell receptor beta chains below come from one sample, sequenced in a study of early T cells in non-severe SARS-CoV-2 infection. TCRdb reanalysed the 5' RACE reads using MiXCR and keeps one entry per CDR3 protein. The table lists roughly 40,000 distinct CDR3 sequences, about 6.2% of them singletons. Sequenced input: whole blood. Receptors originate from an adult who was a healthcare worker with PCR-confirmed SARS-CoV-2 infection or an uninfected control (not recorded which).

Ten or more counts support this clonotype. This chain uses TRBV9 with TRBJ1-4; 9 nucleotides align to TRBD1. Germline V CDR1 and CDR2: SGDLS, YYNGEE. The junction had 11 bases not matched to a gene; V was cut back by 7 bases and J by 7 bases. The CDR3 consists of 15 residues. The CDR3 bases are TGTGCCAGCGCTCCGGGACAGGGTAGGGGTGAAAAACTGTTTTTT. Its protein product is CASAPGQGRGEKLFF.

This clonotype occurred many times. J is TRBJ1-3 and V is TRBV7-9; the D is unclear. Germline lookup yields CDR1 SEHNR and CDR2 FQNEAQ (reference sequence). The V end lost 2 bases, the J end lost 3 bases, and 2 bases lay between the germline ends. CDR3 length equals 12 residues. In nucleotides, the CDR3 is TGTGCCAGCAGCTTAAATGGAAACACCATATATTTT. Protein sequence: CASSLNGNTIYF. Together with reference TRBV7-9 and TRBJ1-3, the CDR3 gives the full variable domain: DTGVSQNPRHKITKRGQNVTFRCDPISEHNRLYWYRQTLGQGPEFLTYFQNEAQLEKSRLLSDRFSAERPKGSFSTLEIQRTEQGDSAMYLCASSLNGNTIYFGEGSWLTVV.

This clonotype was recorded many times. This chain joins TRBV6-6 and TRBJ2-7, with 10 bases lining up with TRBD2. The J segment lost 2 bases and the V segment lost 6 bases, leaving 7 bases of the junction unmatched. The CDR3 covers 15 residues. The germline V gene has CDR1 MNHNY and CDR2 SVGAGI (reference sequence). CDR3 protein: CASSSGLANPYEQYF. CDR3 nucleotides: TGTGCCAGCAGCTCGGGACTAGCGAACCCCTACGAGCAGTACTTC.

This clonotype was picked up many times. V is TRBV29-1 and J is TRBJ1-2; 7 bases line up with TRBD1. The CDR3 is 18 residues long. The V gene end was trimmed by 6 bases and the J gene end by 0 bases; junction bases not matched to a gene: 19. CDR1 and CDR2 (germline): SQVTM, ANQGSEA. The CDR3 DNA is TGCAGCGTGCCTCGATCCTCTTTGGCAGGGGGTGCTAACTATGGCTACACCTTC. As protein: CSVPRSSLAGGANYGYTF. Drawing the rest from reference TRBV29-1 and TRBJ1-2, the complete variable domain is SAVISQKPSRDICQRGTSLTIQCQVDSQVTMMFWYRQQPGQSLTLIATANQGSEATYESGFVIDKFPISRPNLTFSTLTVSNMSPEDSSIYLCSVPRSSLAGGANYGYTFGSGTRLTVV.

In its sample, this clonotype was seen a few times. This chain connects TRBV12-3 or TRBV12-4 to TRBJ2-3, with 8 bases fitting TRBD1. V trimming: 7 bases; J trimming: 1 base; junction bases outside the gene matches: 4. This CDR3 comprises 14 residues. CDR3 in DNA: TGTGCCAGCACCCTGACAGGGGGCACAGATACGCAGTATTTT. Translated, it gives CASTLTGGTDTQYF.

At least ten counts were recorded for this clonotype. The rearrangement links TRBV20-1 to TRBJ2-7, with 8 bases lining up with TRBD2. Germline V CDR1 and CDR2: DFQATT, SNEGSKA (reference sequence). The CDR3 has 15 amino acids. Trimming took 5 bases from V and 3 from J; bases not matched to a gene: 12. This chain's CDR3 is CSALFRGGLFYEQYF. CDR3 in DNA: TGCAGTGCTCTCTTTCGGGGGGGCCTCTTCTACGAGCAGTACTTC.

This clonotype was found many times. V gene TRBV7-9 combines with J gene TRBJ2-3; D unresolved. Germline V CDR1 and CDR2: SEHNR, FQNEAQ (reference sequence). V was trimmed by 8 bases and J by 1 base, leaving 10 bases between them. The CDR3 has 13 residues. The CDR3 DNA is TGTGCCAGCTTCCTCTGGGGCACAGATACGCAGTATTTT. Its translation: CASFLWGTDTQYF. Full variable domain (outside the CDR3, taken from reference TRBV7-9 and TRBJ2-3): DTGVSQNPRHKITKRGQNVTFRCDPISEHNRLYWYRQTLGQGPEFLTYFQNEAQLEKSRLLSDRFSAERPKGSFSTLEIQRTEQGDSAMYLCASFLWGTDTQYFGPGTRLTVL.

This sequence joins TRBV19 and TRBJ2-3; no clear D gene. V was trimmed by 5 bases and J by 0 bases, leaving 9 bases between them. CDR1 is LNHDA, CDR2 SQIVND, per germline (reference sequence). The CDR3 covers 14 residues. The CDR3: CASSVDSSTDTQYF. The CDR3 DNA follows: TGTGCCAGTAGTGTTGACTCGAGCACAGATACGCAGTATTTT.

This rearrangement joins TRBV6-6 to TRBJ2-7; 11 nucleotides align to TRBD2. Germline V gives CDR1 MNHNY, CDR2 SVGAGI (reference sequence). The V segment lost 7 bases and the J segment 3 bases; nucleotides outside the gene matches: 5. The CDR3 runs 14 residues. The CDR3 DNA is TGTGCCAGCACAGTAGCGGGAGGGCGCTACGAGCAGTACTTC. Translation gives CASTVAGGRYEQYF.

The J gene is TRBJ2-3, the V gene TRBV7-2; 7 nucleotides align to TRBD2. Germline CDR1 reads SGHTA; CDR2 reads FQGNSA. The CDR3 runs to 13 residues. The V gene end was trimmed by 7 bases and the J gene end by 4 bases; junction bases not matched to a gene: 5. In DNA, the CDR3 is TGTGCCAGCACGGCGGGAGTCGCAGATACGCAGTATTTT. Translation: CASTAGVADTQYF.

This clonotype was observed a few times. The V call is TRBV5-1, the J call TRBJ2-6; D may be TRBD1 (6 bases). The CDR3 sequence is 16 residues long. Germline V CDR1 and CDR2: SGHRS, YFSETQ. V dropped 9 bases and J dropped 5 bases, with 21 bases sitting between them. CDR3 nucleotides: TGCGCCAACCGCATAAGGGACACCCTTAGGGCCAACGTCCTGACTTTC. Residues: CANRIRDTLRANVLTF.

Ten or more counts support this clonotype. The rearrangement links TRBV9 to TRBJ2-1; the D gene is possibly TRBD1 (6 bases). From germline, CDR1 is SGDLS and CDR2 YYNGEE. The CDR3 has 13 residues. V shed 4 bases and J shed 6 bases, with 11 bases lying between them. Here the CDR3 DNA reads TGTGCCAGCAGCCGGGACATTGGCAATGAGCAGTTCTTC. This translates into CASSRDIGNEQFF.

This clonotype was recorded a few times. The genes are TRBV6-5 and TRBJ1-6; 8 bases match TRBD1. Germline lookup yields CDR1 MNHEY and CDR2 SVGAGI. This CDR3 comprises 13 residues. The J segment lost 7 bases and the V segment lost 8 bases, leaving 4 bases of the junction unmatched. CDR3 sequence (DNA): TGTGCCAGCGCCCGGACAGGGAATTCACCCCTCCACTTT. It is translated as CASARTGNSPLHF.

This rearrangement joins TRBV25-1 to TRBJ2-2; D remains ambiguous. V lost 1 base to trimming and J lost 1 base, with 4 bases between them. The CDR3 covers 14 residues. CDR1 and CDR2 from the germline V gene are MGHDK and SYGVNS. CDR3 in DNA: TGTGCCAGCAGTGAATTTAAGAACACCGGGGAGCTGTTTTTT. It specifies CASSEFKNTGELFF.

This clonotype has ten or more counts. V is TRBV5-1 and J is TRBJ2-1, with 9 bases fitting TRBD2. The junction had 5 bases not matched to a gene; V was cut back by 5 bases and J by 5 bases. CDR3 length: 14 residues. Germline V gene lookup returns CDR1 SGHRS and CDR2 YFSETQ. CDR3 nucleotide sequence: TGCGCCAGCAGGAAGGCTAGCGGGAACAATGAGCAGTTCTTC. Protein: CASRKASGNNEQFF.

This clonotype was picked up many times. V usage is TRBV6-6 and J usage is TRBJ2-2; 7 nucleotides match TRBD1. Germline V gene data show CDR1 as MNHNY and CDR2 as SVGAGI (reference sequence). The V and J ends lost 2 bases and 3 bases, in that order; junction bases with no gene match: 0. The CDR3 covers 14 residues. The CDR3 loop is CASSYGTDTGELFF. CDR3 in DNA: TGTGCCAGCAGTTACGGGACAGACACCGGGGAGCTGTTTTTT.

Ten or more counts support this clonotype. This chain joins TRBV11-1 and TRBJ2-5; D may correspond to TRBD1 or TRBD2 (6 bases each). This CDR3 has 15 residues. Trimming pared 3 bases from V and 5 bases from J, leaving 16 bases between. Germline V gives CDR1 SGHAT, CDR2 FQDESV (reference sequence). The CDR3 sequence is CASSFSVGGDETQYF. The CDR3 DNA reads TGTGCCAGCAGCTTTTCTGTGGGGGGCGACGAGACCCAGTACTTC.